The clone carrying this T cell receptor beta chain appeared a few times. Its antigen remains unidentified. Constant-segment primers were used for 5'RACE, and the resulting TCR alpha and TCR beta cDNA libraries carried sample barcodes and UMIs. TCRdb re-called the 5' RACE reads with MiXCR, one entry per CDR3 protein. This sample has about 560,000 distinct CDR3 sequences, with less than 25% found just once. The sample originates from a study of T-cell memory formation after mild COVID-19. Study-wide findings and caveats: The main location of contracting CD4+ clones was CM and EM, and that of contracting CD8+ clones was EMRA. Pre-infection memory showed some responding clones, and this suggested that cross-reactive memory joined. Second-wave clones that peaked on day 37 lacked confirmed SARS-CoV-2 specificity.

The CDR3 has 11 residues. Trimming left V 7 bases short and J 8 bases short, with 9 bases between. Germline assignment: CDR1 SGHTA and CDR2 FQGNSA. The chain joins TRBV7-2 to TRBJ2-1, with D uncertain. The source is an adult woman who had mild COVID-19 (a few samples of this study predate the infection). Cell type and time point are not known. Sequenced sample: PBMCs or a T cell subset sorted from them (not recorded which). The CDR3 is CASTRLDEQFF. Here the CDR3 DNA reads TGTGCCAGCACCCGGTTGGATGAGCAGTTCTTC. Full variable domain (remainder filled in from reference TRBV7-2 and TRBJ2-1): GAGVSQSPSNKVTEKGKDVELRCDPISGHTALYWYRQSLGQGLEFLIYFQGNSAPDKSGLPSDRFSAERTGGSVSTLTIQRTQQEDSAVYLCASTRLDEQFFGPGTRLTVL.